This TCR beta chain was sequenced in a study of blood T cells in healthy people across ages. Study-level background: With template switching, about one barcoded beta molecule was captured per two T cells.

CDR3 length: 15 amino acids. The V and J ends lost 5 bases and 5 bases, in that order; junction bases with no gene match: 12. Germline V CDR1 and CDR2: MDHEN, SYDVKM. Alongside a J-beta primer mix, a sample-barcoded 5' primer served in a second PCR lasting about 7 to 12 cycles. A single record per CDR3 protein comes from TCRdb applying MiXCR to the 5' RACE reads. The table shows hundreds of thousands of distinct CDR3 sequences, with more than 25% occurring only once. These data were also filed under a second study, of T cells of mothers and their children.

This sequence joins TRBV28 and TRBJ2-7; 7 positions match TRBD1. This clonotype was sampled from a boy under 18 in good health. Sequenced input: blood. This CDR3 reads CASSIPGTEPHEQYF. In DNA form, the CDR3 reads TGTGCCAGCAGTATACCCGGGACAGAACCCCACGAGCAGTACTTC.